Sequencing of this T cell receptor (beta chain) was carried out in a study of blood T cell repertoires in COVID-19. Those enrolled, adults aged roughly 18 to 90 years, came from some 23 US areas. Cohort placement rested on clinical history that participants reported themselves. The V gene end was trimmed by 5 bases and the J gene end by 3 bases; junction bases not matched to a gene: 9. This CDR3 has 16 amino acids. The germline V gene has CDR1 SNHLY and CDR2 FYNNEI. The protocol was immunoSEQ multiplex PCR, while the TCRdb copy is restricted to in-frame clones and leaves out a portion. The sample carries roughly 420,000 clones, 85% to 90% recorded once.

The sample consisted of PBMCs or T cells enriched from blood (not recorded which). The gene calls are TRBV2 and TRBJ1-1, with 10 positions matching TRBD1. The origin of this receptor is a young woman with acute COVID-19. The CDR3 DNA is TGTGCCAGCAGTACCCGGGACAGGGGAGTGGACACTGAAGCTTTCTTT. Protein sequence: CASSTRDRGVDTEAFF.